Listed here are 17 T cell receptor beta chains from one sample, sequenced in a study of CD8 T cells in Susac syndrome. The authors reverse transcribed roughly 0.5 to 1 ug RNA with random hexamers. TCRdb re-analysed the immunoSEQ multiplex PCR reads in MiXCR, keeping a single row per CDR3 protein. The profile shows 80,000 or so distinct CDR3 sequences, about 92% of them singletons. The sequenced material came from CD4+ T cells from PBMCs. These receptors came from a human donor with Susac syndrome.

The chain joins TRBV27 to TRBJ1-2; D may be TRBD1 (5 bases). Germline CDR1 MNHEY, CDR2 SMNVEV (reference sequence). This CDR3 is built from 15 residues. With 0 bases removed from V and 4 bases from J, the gap between germline ends came to 12 bases. CDR3 nucleotides: TGTGCCAGCAGTTTATCGACTCCGGGGGGCTATGGCTACACCTTC. Protein product: CASSLSTPGGYGYTF.

This chain's CDR3 is CASSARLAGGRDTQYF. The CDR3 DNA follows: TGTGCCAGCAGTGCCCGACTAGCGGGAGGGAGAGATACGCAGTATTTT. This chain uses TRBV6-6 with TRBJ2-3, with 14 positions matching TRBD2. The CDR3 extends over 16 amino acids. Trimming took 5 bases from V and 5 from J; bases not matched to a gene: 6. Germline loops: CDR1 MNHNY, CDR2 SVGAGI (reference sequence).

The V and J genes are TRBV19 and TRBJ2-7; TRBD1 agrees at 8 bases. Germline V gene lookup returns CDR1 LNHDA and CDR2 SQIVND (reference sequence). This CDR3 has 15 amino acids. Losses at the gene ends were 6 bases for V and 2 bases for J; bases not matched to a gene: 9. The CDR3 coding sequence is TGTGCCAGTAGGGAAAGGACAGGGAGTACCTACGAGCAGTACTTC. Translation: CASRERTGSTYEQYF.

The chain is built from TRBV19 and TRBJ2-7, with 11 bases aligning to TRBD1. Germline loops: CDR1 LNHDA, CDR2 SQIVND (reference sequence). With V trimmed by 5 bases and J by 6 bases, 12 bases remained unmatched. The CDR3 spans 16 residues. The CDR3 DNA sequence: TGTGCCAGTAGTCCCGGGACAGGGGGGATCCTCGTCGAGCAGTACTTC. Translating it yields CASSPGTGGILVEQYF.

The chain couples TRBV19 to TRBJ1-2; D is unresolved. The V gene's germline CDR1 is LNHDA and CDR2 SQIVND (reference sequence). Trimming took 8 bases from V and 4 from J, leaving 17 bases between them. There are 14 residues in the CDR3. CDR3 nucleotides: TGTGCCAGTTCTTTGTCCGAGGCCCTCTATGGCTACACCTTC. This encodes CASSLSEALYGYTF.

V is TRBV6-2 or TRBV6-3 and J is TRBJ2-5; 7 bases agree with TRBD2. V lost 2 bases to trimming and J lost 3 bases; unmatched junction nucleotides: 6. The CDR3 contains 15 residues. Germline assignment: CDR1 MNHEY and CDR2 SVGEGT. The CDR3, as DNA: TGTGCCAGCAGTTACGGAGGAGCGGGGAAAGAGACCCAGTACTTC. Amino acid sequence: CASSYGGAGKETQYF.

This sequence joins TRBV30 and TRBJ1-4, with D hard to call. This CDR3 has 14 residues. V dropped 0 bases and J dropped 10 bases, with 15 bases sitting between them. CDR1 and CDR2 from the germline V gene are GTSNPN and SVGIG (reference sequence). The CDR3 DNA reads as TGTGCCTGGAGTGTTACGTCAACCTCGGGAAAACTGTTTTTT. Translation: CAWSVTSTSGKLFF.

The rearrangement joins TRBV10-3 to TRBJ2-3; D possibly corresponds to TRBD2 (5 bases). V was clipped by 0 bases and J by 8 bases, with 9 bases between them. Looked up from germline, CDR1 is ENHRY and CDR2 is SYGVKD. CDR3 length equals 13 residues. The CDR3 DNA reads TGTGCCATCAGTGAGTCTGTTGGGAGTACGCAGTATTTT. Its protein is CAISESVGSTQYF.

This sequence joins TRBV9 and TRBJ2-1; D is undetermined. Germline values: CDR1 SGDLS, CDR2 YYNGEE. Trimming pared 5 bases from V and 0 bases from J, leaving 6 bases between. CDR3 length equals 13 residues. The DNA for the CDR3 is TGTGCCAGCAGTCGGAGCTCCTACAATGAGCAGTTCTTC. Translating it yields CASSRSSYNEQFF. Full variable domain (rest looked up from reference TRBV9 and TRBJ2-1): DSGVTQTPKHLITATGQRVTLRCSPRSGDLSVYWYQQSLDQGLQFLIQYYNGEERAKGNILERFSAQQFPDLHSELNLSSLELGDSALYFCASSRSSYNEQFFGPGTRLTVL.

V is TRBV6-2 or TRBV6-3 and J is TRBJ2-1; 7 bases are a match to TRBD2. Germline V gene lookup returns CDR1 MNHEY and CDR2 SVGEGT. J lost 5 bases, V lost 7 bases, and 8 bases had no gene match. The CDR3 totals 14 residues. The CDR3: CASKGELANNEQFF. The CDR3 DNA follows: TGTGCCAGCAAGGGAGAACTAGCGAACAATGAGCAGTTCTTC.

V gene TRBV18 combines with J gene TRBJ2-5; TRBD1 aligns across 7 bases. This CDR3 is built from 14 residues. Losses at the gene ends were 3 bases for V and 2 bases for J; bases not matched to a gene: 3. Germline CDR1 KGHSH, CDR2 LQKENI. The CDR3 DNA reads as TGTGCCAGCTCACCTCGGGACAGACAAGAGACCCAGTACTTC. Its protein product is CASSPRDRQETQYF.

The chain recombines TRBV5-4 with TRBJ2-7; either TRBD1 or TRBD2 may supply D (6 bases each). Trimming pared 0 bases from V and 0 bases from J, leaving 22 bases between. Germline V gene lookup returns CDR1 SGHNT and CDR2 YYREEE (reference sequence). The CDR3 is 19 amino acids. The DNA for the CDR3 is TGTGCCAGCAGCTTGGACACCGACCGGGGGCTTCTCAGCTCCTACGAGCAGTACTTC. This sequence encodes CASSLDTDRGLLSSYEQYF.

V usage is TRBV30 and J usage is TRBJ2-6; weak D call: TRBD2 (5 bases). Trimming removed 1 base from V and 0 bases from J, with 7 bases in between. From germline, CDR1 is GTSNPN and CDR2 SVGIG (reference sequence). This CDR3 is 15 amino acids long. The CDR3 region has the DNA TGTGCCTGGAGTGCGGGAAACTCTGGGGCCAACGTCCTGACTTTC. Translated, it gives CAWSAGNSGANVLTF.

The chain has TRBV7-2 and TRBJ2-5; 7 bases fit TRBD1. This CDR3 has 13 residues. With 5 bases clipped from V and 5 bases from J, the junction kept 5 bases outside the gene matches. Germline V gene data show CDR1 as SGHTA and CDR2 as FQGNSA. Written as DNA, the CDR3 is TGTGCCAGCAGCGCGGACAGGCGGGAGACCCAGTACTTC. This translates into CASSADRRETQYF.

The chain joins TRBV6-1 to TRBJ1-1, with a tentative D call TRBD1 (6 bases). CDR1 is MNHNS and CDR2 is SASEGT in the germline V gene. CDR3 length equals 15 residues. V shed 6 bases and J shed 1 base, with 15 bases lying between them. The CDR3 nucleotides read TGTGCCAGCAGCGGGCATGGACAGCCGAACACTGAAGCTTTCTTT. Translated, it gives CASSGHGQPNTEAFF.

In its sample, this clonotype was seen once. The CDR3 loop is CATSDSRSYEQYF. As DNA, the CDR3 is TGTGCCACCAGTGATTCGAGATCCTACGAGCAGTACTTC. The J gene is TRBJ2-7, the V gene TRBV24-1; D gene unclear. Per germline, CDR1 KGHDR and CDR2 SFDVKD. The V end was cut by 2 bases, the J end by 1 base, with 5 bases between. The CDR3 loop spans 13 amino acids.

The chain uses TRBV19 and TRBJ2-1, with 7 bases lining up with TRBD1. V shed 5 bases, J shed 15 bases, and the junction held 19 bases outside the gene matches. CDR1 and CDR2 (germline): LNHDA, SQIVND (reference sequence). The CDR3 runs 15 residues. In DNA form, the CDR3 reads TGTGCCAGTAGTGAAACCGGGACAGCTCTCCCGGAGGTGTTCTTC. The encoded protein is CASSETGTALPEVFF.